This T cell receptor beta chain was recovered during a study of T-cell reconstitution after alpha-beta-depleted transplantation in children. Whole-study results and caveats: Approximately two months post-transplant, alpha-beta T cells reportedly originated from several hundred expanded graft clones.

The germline CDR1 and CDR2 sequences are SGHTA and FQGNSA. There are 12 residues in the CDR3. Trimming removed 4 bases at V and 8 bases at J, with 6 bases between. This clonotype was detected ten times or more. What it binds is unknown. The TCRbeta library incorporated unique molecular identifiers. TCRdb redid the calling of the PCR reads with MiXCR, one entry per CDR3 protein. Of about 300,000 distinct CDR3 sequences in the sample, roughly a tenth were seen once. J is TRBJ1-6 and V is TRBV7-2, with D unclear. The TCR was taken from a boy under two years old with acute myeloid leukemia, due to receive a stem cell transplant. The source material was PBMCs, sampled before TCRalphabeta/CD19-depleted stem cell transplant. The CDR3 is CASSSRHSPLHF. The CDR3 nucleotides are TGTGCCAGCAGCTCCCGCCATTCACCCCTCCACTTT.